A single sample gave rise to the 21 T cell receptor beta chains below, sequenced in a study of blood T cell repertoires in COVID-19. Here immunoSEQ multiplex PCR was the method, and the copy in TCRdb shows in-frame clones only, minus some. The sample holds approximately 300,000 clones; 90% are singletons and the top ten take almost 4%. Sequenced input: PBMCs or T cells enriched from blood (not recorded which). The receptors were sampled from a woman aged 25 to 39 who had been exposed to COVID-19.

Worth noting for this clone: The sample carries other DNA sequences with the same CDR3. This rearrangement joins TRBV3-1 (or the pseudogene TRBV3-2) to TRBJ2-7; no firm D call. The ends were cut back, 1 base at V and 3 bases at J, with 4 bases in the middle. Per the germline V gene, CDR1 is LGHDT and CDR2 is YNNKEL (reference sequence). This CDR3 is 12 amino acids long. The CDR3 nucleotides read TGTGCCAGCAGCCAAGGTAGCTACGAGCAGTACTTC. It translates to CASSQGSYEQYF.

The rearrangement uses TRBV11-3 and TRBJ2-7, with TRBD2 matching 7 bases. Looked up from germline, CDR1 is SGHNT and CDR2 is YENEEA. J was trimmed by 2 bases and V by 3 bases; bases with no gene match: 4. The CDR3 covers 14 residues. The CDR3 nucleotides are TGTGCCAGCAGCTTGGGCGGGGGTCCCTACGAGCAGTACTTC. This translates into CASSLGGGPYEQYF.

This CDR3 reads CASSPGQAGSTDTQYF. For the CDR3, the DNA is TGTGCCAGCTCACCAGGACAGGCCGGAAGCACAGATACGCAGTATTTT. The rearrangement joins TRBV18 to TRBJ2-3, with 7 bases matching TRBD1. The V gene end was trimmed by 2 bases and the J gene end by 0 bases; junction bases not matched to a gene: 5. This CDR3 contains 16 residues. CDR1 and CDR2 (germline): KGHSH, LQKENI.

The V gene is TRBV3-1 (or the pseudogene TRBV3-2), the J gene TRBJ1-2; D is unclear. Looked up from germline, CDR1 is LGHDT and CDR2 is YNNKEL (reference sequence). This CDR3 has 13 residues. The V and J ends lost 0 bases and 8 bases respectively, with 10 bases between them. CDR3: CASSQDGQRGYTF. The CDR3 DNA is TGTGCCAGCAGCCAAGATGGGCAGCGGGGCTACACCTTC.

The chain uses TRBV7-8 and TRBJ2-1; D perhaps matches TRBD1 (5 bases). Per the germline V gene, CDR1 is SGHVS and CDR2 is FQNEAQ. Trimming left V 5 bases short and J 8 bases short, with 31 bases between. This CDR3 spans 19 amino acids. The CDR3 DNA is TGTGCCAGCAGCCATAAAAGGACACGATTTCCGTCCCAGTACGATGAGCAGTTCTTC. Translated, it gives CASSHKRTRFPSQYDEQFF.

This clone has just one count. The chain has TRBV29-1 and TRBJ1-1, with 8 positions matching TRBD1. The CDR3 is made up of 15 amino acids. CDR1 SQVTM and CDR2 ANQGSEA come from the germline V gene. V shed 5 bases and J 10 bases; nucleotides not matched to a gene: 18. CDR3 protein: CSVSAPHKQGVGAFF. The CDR3 bases are TGCAGCGTTTCCGCTCCCCATAAACAGGGGGTTGGAGCTTTCTTT.

The chain employs TRBV3-1 (or the pseudogene TRBV3-2) and TRBJ2-7; D not certain. Per germline, CDR1 LGHDT and CDR2 YNNKEL (reference sequence). Trimming stripped 4 bases from V and 2 bases from J, with 12 bases between. This CDR3 is 14 amino acids long. For the CDR3, the DNA is TGTGCCAGCAGCCCCTATTCACAGCCCTACGAGCAGTACTTC. This sequence encodes CASSPYSQPYEQYF.

The table lists this clone with a count of one. V usage is TRBV12-5 and J usage is TRBJ1-5, with D maybe TRBD1 (5 bases). Germline values: CDR1 LGHNT, CDR2 FRNRAP. Trimming shortened V by 0 bases and J by 0 bases, and 12 bases separated the two germline ends. This CDR3 is 17 amino acids long. CDR3 amino acids: CASGLVLGQGSNQPQHF. The DNA for the CDR3 is TGTGCTAGTGGTTTGGTATTAGGGCAGGGTAGCAATCAGCCCCAGCATTTT.

This clone showed up just a few times. The chain recombines TRBV7-3 with TRBJ2-2, with D maybe TRBD1 (6 bases). V gave up 4 bases and J gave up 1 base, with 7 bases separating them. The CDR3 runs to 14 residues. Germline-derived CDR1 and CDR2 are SGHTA and FQGTGA. For the CDR3, the DNA is TGTGCCAGCAGCTCGACAGGGAACACCGGGGAGCTGTTTTTT. Encoded protein: CASSSTGNTGELFF.

The V and J genes are TRBV3-1 (or the pseudogene TRBV3-2) and TRBJ1-3, with D uncertain. The CDR3 covers 14 residues. Germline V gives CDR1 LGHDT, CDR2 YNNKEL (reference sequence). The ends were cut back, 3 bases at V and 4 bases at J, with 10 bases in the middle. The CDR3, as DNA: TGTGCCAGCAGCCAGGGAGGGAAAGGAAACACCATATATTTT. Its translation is CASSQGGKGNTIYF.

This chain links TRBV29-1 with TRBJ2-5, with TRBD1 matching over 8 bases. The ends lost 4 bases at V and 5 bases at J; junction bases unmatched: 9. Germline-derived CDR1 and CDR2 are SQVTM and ANQGSEA. The CDR3 totals 14 residues. The CDR3 protein is CSVGPAGGSETQYF. CDR3 coding DNA: TGCAGCGTTGGGCCAGCAGGGGGCAGTGAGACCCAGTACTTC.

DNA of the CDR3: TGTGCCAGCAGCTTAGGGGCCCTGAACACTGAAGCTTTCTTT. Protein product: CASSLGALNTEAFF. This sequence joins TRBV27 and TRBJ1-1; tentatively, D is TRBD1 (5 bases). Trimming stripped 6 bases from V and 0 bases from J, with 11 bases between. This CDR3 has 14 residues. Germline V CDR1 and CDR2: MNHEY, SMNVEV (reference sequence).

V gene TRBV7-9 combines with J gene TRBJ1-5, with 12 bases aligning to TRBD1. The CDR3 totals 15 residues. The ends lost 5 bases at V and 6 bases at J; junction bases unmatched: 5. Germline V gene sequence: CDR1 SEHNR, CDR2 FQNEAQ (reference sequence). The CDR3 is CASSPGQGAGQPQHF. CDR3 nucleotides: TGTGCCAGCAGCCCGGGACAGGGGGCCGGTCAGCCCCAGCATTTT.

This clone was recorded a few times. The chain combines TRBV5-6 with TRBJ1-3, with 9 bases identical to TRBD1. Per the germline V gene, CDR1 is SGHDT and CDR2 is YYEEEE. The CDR3 sequence is 16 residues long. After removal of 4 bases from V and 4 bases from J, the junction contained 9 bases not matched to a gene. The CDR3 region has the DNA TGTGCCAGCAGCAGGACAGGGGATACCGCCGGAAACACCATATATTTT. Translated: CASSRTGDTAGNTIYF.

This clone was seen just once. The chain has TRBV21-1 and TRBJ2-7; the D call in the table, TRBD1, was not verified against the DNA. TRBV21-1 is recorded as a pseudogene. The CDR3 length is 14 residues. The CDR3 sequence: CASSSRQGFYEQYF. The DNA of the CDR3 is TGTGCCAGCAGCAGCCGGCAGGGGTTCTACGAGCAGTACTTC.

This rearrangement joins TRBV18 to TRBJ2-3; 10 nucleotides align to TRBD2. There are 16 residues in the CDR3. V gave up 4 bases and J gave up 1 base; unmatched junction bases: 5. CDR1 and CDR2 (germline): KGHSH, LQKENI. Written as DNA, the CDR3 is TGTGCCAGCTCACGAAATCTAGCGGGGGGCACAGATACGCAGTATTTT. This encodes CASSRNLAGGTDTQYF.

The chain employs TRBV5-1 and TRBJ2-1; 9 nucleotides agree with TRBD2. The J segment lost 8 bases and the V segment lost 3 bases, leaving 12 bases of the junction unmatched. This CDR3 spans 16 amino acids. CDR1 is SGHRS and CDR2 is YFSETQ in the germline V gene. Here the CDR3 DNA reads TGCGCCAGCAGCTCCGAGGTGGGCGGGGGGGGCTATGAGCAGTTCTTC. Translating it yields CASSSEVGGGGYEQFF.

CDR3 nucleotides: TGTGCCAGTCAAGGGGGACAGACCAATCAGCCCCAGCATTTT. This codes for CASQGGQTNQPQHF. The chain combines TRBV19 with TRBJ1-5; TRBD1 aligns across 7 bases. Germline-derived CDR1 and CDR2 are LNHDA and SQIVND (reference sequence). V trimming: 8 bases; J trimming: 3 bases; junction bases outside the gene matches: 7. The length of the CDR3 is 14 residues.

This sequence joins TRBV19 and TRBJ1-2, with D possibly being TRBD1 (6 bases). V lost 3 bases to trimming and J lost 8 bases, with 13 bases between them. The CDR3 is 13 residues long. The germline CDR1 and CDR2 sequences are LNHDA and SQIVND (reference sequence). CDR3 residues: CASSIRTDQGYTF. The CDR3 DNA follows: TGTGCCAGTAGTATTAGGACAGACCAAGGCTACACCTTC.

The genes are TRBV7-8 and TRBJ1-2, with 7 bases fitting TRBD1. The CDR3 runs 15 residues. CDR1 SGHVS and CDR2 FQNEAQ come from the germline V gene. V was clipped by 1 base and J by 3 bases; unmatched bases: 5. This chain's CDR3 is CASSLGIGGHYGYTF. The CDR3 DNA follows: TGTGCCAGCAGCTTAGGTATAGGGGGCCACTATGGCTACACCTTC.

The gene calls are TRBV10-3 and TRBJ1-1, with 9 bases that match TRBD1. After removal of 6 bases from V and 6 bases from J, the junction contained 5 bases not matched to a gene. This CDR3 contains 13 residues. CDR1 and CDR2 (germline): ENHRY, SYGVKD. As DNA, the CDR3 is TGTGCCATCAGGGACAGGGGTGGGGCTGAAGCTTTCTTT. Residues: CAIRDRGGAEAFF.